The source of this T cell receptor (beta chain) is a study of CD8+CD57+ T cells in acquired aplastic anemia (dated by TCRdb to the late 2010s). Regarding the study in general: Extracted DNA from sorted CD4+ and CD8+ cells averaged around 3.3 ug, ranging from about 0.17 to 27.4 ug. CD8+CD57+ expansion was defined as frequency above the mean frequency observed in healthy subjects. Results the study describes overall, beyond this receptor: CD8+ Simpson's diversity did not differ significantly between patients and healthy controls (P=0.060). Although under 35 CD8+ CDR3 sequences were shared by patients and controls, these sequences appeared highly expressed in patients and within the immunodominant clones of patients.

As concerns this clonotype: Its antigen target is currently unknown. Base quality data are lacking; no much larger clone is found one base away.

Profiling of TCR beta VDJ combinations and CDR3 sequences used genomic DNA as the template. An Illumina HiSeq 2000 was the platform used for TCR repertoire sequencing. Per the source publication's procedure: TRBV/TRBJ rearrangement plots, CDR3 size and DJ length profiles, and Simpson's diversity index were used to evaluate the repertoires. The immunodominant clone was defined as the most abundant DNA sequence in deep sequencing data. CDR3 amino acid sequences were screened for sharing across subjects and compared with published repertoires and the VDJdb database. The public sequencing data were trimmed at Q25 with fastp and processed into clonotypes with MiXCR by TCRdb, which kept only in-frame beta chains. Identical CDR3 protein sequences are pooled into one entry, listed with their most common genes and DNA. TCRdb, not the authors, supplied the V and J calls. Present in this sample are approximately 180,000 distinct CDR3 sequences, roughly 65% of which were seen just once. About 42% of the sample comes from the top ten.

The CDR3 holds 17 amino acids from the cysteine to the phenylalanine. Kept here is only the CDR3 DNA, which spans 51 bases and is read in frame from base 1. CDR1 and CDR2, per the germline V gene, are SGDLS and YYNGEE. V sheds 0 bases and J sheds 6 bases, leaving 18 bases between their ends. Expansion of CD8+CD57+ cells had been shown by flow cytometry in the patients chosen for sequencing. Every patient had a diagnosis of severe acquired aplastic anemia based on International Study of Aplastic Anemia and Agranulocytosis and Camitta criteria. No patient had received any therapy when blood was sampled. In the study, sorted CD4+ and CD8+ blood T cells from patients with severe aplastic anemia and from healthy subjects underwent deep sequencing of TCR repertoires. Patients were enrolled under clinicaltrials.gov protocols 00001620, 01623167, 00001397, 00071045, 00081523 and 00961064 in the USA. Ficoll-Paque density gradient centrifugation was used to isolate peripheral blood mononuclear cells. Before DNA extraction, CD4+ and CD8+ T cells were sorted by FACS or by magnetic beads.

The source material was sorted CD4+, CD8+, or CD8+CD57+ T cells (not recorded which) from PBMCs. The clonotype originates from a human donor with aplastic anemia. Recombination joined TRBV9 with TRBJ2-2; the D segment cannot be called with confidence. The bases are TGTGCCAGCAGCGTAGCTAGTATCGCAGGTCGTGCCGGGGAGCTGTTTTTT. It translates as CASSVASIAGRAGELFF.